What follows are 8 T cell receptor beta chains derived from one specimen sequenced in a study of metastatic and nonmetastatic thyroid tumors. TCRdb reassembled clones from the PCR reads with MiXCR. Of 33,000 or so clones listed, 7.4% were seen once; the top ten hold around 45%. All patients were treatment-naive before thyroid surgery. The source material was blood. The source of these receptors is a female donor with papillary thyroid cancer or a benign thyroid nodule (not recorded which). Some clones in this sample may be carry-over from other donors' samples.

With respect to this clone: A single base separates this from a much larger clone, so it may be a read error. The V gene is TRBV6-4, the J gene TRBJ2-1; D ambiguous. CDR1 and CDR2 from the germline V gene are MRHNA and SNTAGT. This CDR3 is 11 amino acids long. CDR3: CDSSDFGEQFF. In nucleotides, the CDR3 is TGTGACAGCAGTGATTTTGGTGAGCAGTTCTTC.

In its sample, this clone was seen many times. The chain carries TRBV5-1 and TRBJ2-7; 10 bases are a match to TRBD2. The junction had 7 bases not matched to a gene; V was cut back by 4 bases and J by 6 bases. Per germline, CDR1 SGHRS and CDR2 YFSETQ. This CDR3 has 14 residues. The CDR3 protein is CASSPTSGVIEQYF. The CDR3 nucleotides read TGCGCCAGCAGCCCAACTAGCGGGGTAATCGAGCAGTACTTC.

At least ten counts were recorded for this clone. The CDR3 DNA reads as TGTGCCAGCAGCCCCAGACTAGCGGCAACCTACAATGAGCAGTTCTTC. This codes for CASSPRLAATYNEQFF. This chain uses TRBV11-2 with TRBJ2-1; 9 nucleotides match TRBD2. There are 16 residues in the CDR3. With V trimmed by 5 bases and J by 2 bases, 7 bases remained unmatched. Germline-derived CDR1 and CDR2 are SGHAT and FQNNGV.

As concerns this clone: This may arise from a read error, as a much more abundant clone is one base away. Other DNA sequences of this sample code for an identical CDR3. This sequence joins TRBV9 and TRBJ1-6, with D possibly matching TRBD1 (5 bases). Germline V gives CDR1 SGDLS, CDR2 YYNGEE. The CDR3 sequence is 15 residues long. CDR3 nucleotide sequence: TGTGCCAGCAGCGTAGGGGGCTGGGATAATTCACCCCTACACTTT. This translates into CASSVGGWDNSPLHF.

In its sample, this clone was seen many times. The rearrangement links TRBV20-1 to TRBJ2-3, with D maybe TRBD2 (5 bases). CDR3 size: 17 residues. V was pared by 0 bases and J by 2 bases, with 18 bases between. The germline CDR1 and CDR2 sequences are DFQATT and SNEGSKA (reference sequence). In nucleotides, the CDR3 is TGCAGTGCTAGAGATGCGGAGGCGGGCCAGACCACAGATACGCAGTATTTT. It encodes CSARDAEAGQTTDTQYF.

This clone was observed at least ten times. CDR3: CASSRKDYGYTF. The CDR3 region has the DNA TGTGCCAGCTCCAGAAAAGACTATGGCTACACCTTC. The chain combines TRBV18 with TRBJ1-2; D is uncertain. The CDR3 totals 12 residues. Germline values: CDR1 KGHSH, CDR2 LQKENI. Deletions cut 6 bases from V and 3 bases from J, with 8 bases between.

Concerning this clone: This may stem from a read error, because a much larger clone lies one nucleotide away. The chain is built from TRBV19 and TRBJ2-3, with a possible D match to TRBD2 (6 bases). The germline V gene has CDR1 LNHDA and CDR2 SQIVND (reference sequence). Trimming took 3 bases from V and 4 from J, leaving 23 bases between them. The CDR3 consists of 18 residues. CDR3 coding DNA: TGTGCCAGTAGTATGGAGGTGGGACTTTACACCCGGCCAGATACGCAGTATTTT. This sequence encodes CASSMEVGLYTRPDTQYF. Variable domain in full (rest from reference TRBV19 and TRBJ2-3): DGGITQSPKYLFRKEGQNVTLSCEQNLNHDAMYWYRQDPGQGLRLIYYSQIVNDFQKGDIAEGYSVSREKKESFPLTVTSAQKNPTAFYLCASSMEVGLYTRPDTQYFGPGTRLTVL.

Worth noting for this clone: Given a much more abundant clone one base away, this may be a read error. Different DNA sequences within this sample yield the same CDR3. The chain combines TRBV20-1 with TRBJ2-2; D might be TRBD2 (5 bases). Germline loops: CDR1 DFQATT, CDR2 SNEGSKA (reference sequence). The CDR3 is 12 residues long. The CDR3 here is CSASGNTGELFF. DNA of the CDR3: TGCAGTGCTAGCGGGAACACCGGTGAGCTGTTTTTT.